This T cell receptor (beta chain) came from a study of blood T cell repertoires in COVID-19. Authors' analysis steps: Estimation of nucleated cell counts was performed using reference gene primer amplification. Profiled with immunoSEQ multiplex PCR; TCRdb holds only in-frame clones, not every one. V and J calls and clone size are those listed in that table; D and trimming were worked out from the DNA. Of roughly 310,000 clones listed, approximately 88% are singletons. The sequenced sample was peripheral blood. The clonotype comes from a woman in her fifties or sixties with active or convalescent COVID-19.

In nucleotides, the CDR3 is TGTGCCAGCAGCCCTAGCGGGGGCCAAGAGACCCAGTACTTC. It codes for CASSPSGGQETQYF. The gene calls are TRBV13 and TRBJ2-5, with TRBD2 matching over 10 bases. The germline V gene has CDR1 PRHDT and CDR2 FYEKMQ (reference sequence). V lost 5 bases and J lost 1; bases outside the gene matches: 1. This CDR3 is 14 amino acids long.